Included here is one TCR beta chain sequence, with context. This sample is drawn from a study of blood T cell repertoires in COVID-19. Overall study context: T cells, B-cell-depleted T cells, or PBMCs provided the cDNA or gDNA that served as material.

Authors' analysis steps: From reference gene primer amplification, estimates of nucleated cell counts were derived. Libraries were prepared by immunoSEQ multiplex PCR; TCRdb keeps only in-frame clonotypes and omits some of them. V, J and clone size derive from that table, while D and trimming were established from the DNA sequence. Seen here are 65,000 to 80,000 clones, 90% observed once, and the top ten hold approximately 9.1%. Per the germline V gene, CDR1 is SGHRS and CDR2 is YFSETQ. CDR3 length equals 17 residues. The V gene end was trimmed by 4 bases and the J gene end by 5 bases; junction bases not matched to a gene: 17.

The V call is TRBV5-1, the J call TRBJ2-5; TRBD1 agrees at 7 bases. This TCR derives from a human donor in a cohort sampled during active COVID-19. The sample consisted of peripheral blood. This CDR3 reads CASSRSPLGGNLETQYF. In nucleotides, the CDR3 is TGCGCCAGCAGCAGGTCCCCCCTAGGGGGCAATTTGGAGACCCAGTACTTC.